Presented here are 6 T cell receptor beta chains from one specimen sequenced in a study of identical twins. TCRdb re-called the 5' RACE reads with MiXCR, one entry per CDR3 protein. This table has approximately 210,000 distinct CDR3 sequences, around 15% appearing once. The sample was also linked to a second study, of T cells expressing NK-cell markers.

Material: CD8+ T cells sorted from blood. Receptor source: a woman younger than 30 in good health.

The chain has TRBV7-2 and TRBJ1-6; perhaps TRBD1 as D (5 bases). CDR1 and CDR2 (germline): SGHTA, FQGNSA. V lost 3 bases and J 3 bases, leaving 9 bases between the germline ends. The CDR3 spans 15 residues. The CDR3 DNA reads as TGTGCCAGCAGCTTTTCAGGGCACTATAATTCACCCCTCCACTTT. It codes for CASSFSGHYNSPLHF.

The genes are TRBV12-3 or TRBV12-4 and TRBJ2-7, with D maybe TRBD1 (6 bases). With 7 bases removed from V and 5 bases from J, the gap between germline ends came to 12 bases. CDR3 length: 12 residues. The CDR3 loop is CASTLQGNEQYF. The DNA of the CDR3 is TGTGCCAGCACCCTACAGGGAAACGAGCAGTACTTC.

This chain connects TRBV12-3 or TRBV12-4 to TRBJ1-2, with D possibly matching TRBD1 (5 bases). V lost 2 bases to trimming and J lost 8 bases, with 12 bases between them. This CDR3 has 13 amino acids. The DNA for the CDR3 is TGTGCCAGCAGTTTAAACGCAGGGCGCGGCTACACCTTC. The encoded protein is CASSLNAGRGYTF.

This clonotype was counted between two and nine times. The chain employs TRBV6-5 and TRBJ2-1, with TRBD1 matching 7 bases. V was pared by 0 bases and J by 8 bases, with 4 bases of the junction left unmatched. This CDR3 contains 14 residues. Germline CDR1 and CDR2: MNHEY and SVGAGI. For the CDR3, the DNA is TGTGCCAGCAGTTACTCGATTAGGGGGCATGAGCAGTTCTTC. As protein: CASSYSIRGHEQFF.

The chain joins TRBV20-1 to TRBJ2-6; D assignment may be TRBD1 or TRBD2 (5 bases each). From germline, CDR1 is DFQATT and CDR2 SNEGSKA (reference sequence). The length of the CDR3 is 16 residues. The V end was cut by 0 bases, the J end by 1 base, with 10 bases between. The CDR3 nucleotides read TGCAGTGCTAGAGAAGGGGACCGGTCTGGGGCCAACGTCCTGACTTTC. As protein: CSAREGDRSGANVLTF.

This clonotype came up once. The gene calls are TRBV2 and TRBJ2-1; maybe TRBD2 (5 bases). The CDR3 runs 15 residues. V was cut by 10 bases and J by 1 base, with 17 bases left in between. Germline assignment: CDR1 SNHLY and CDR2 FYNNEI. CDR3 amino acids: CAITPSGLSYNEQFF. DNA for the CDR3: TGTGCCATCACACCAAGCGGTCTATCCTACAATGAGCAGTTCTTC.